This TCR beta chain comes out of a study of blood T cell repertoires in COVID-19. Germline loops: CDR1 MNHEY, CDR2 SMNVEV (reference sequence). Unmatched junction bases numbered 20, after V lost 4 bases and J lost 8 bases. CDR3 length: 18 residues. Source study methods: Cell counts per sample came from amplifying reference gene primers. TCRdb's table, derived via immunoSEQ multiplex PCR, lists solely in-frame clones and lacks some. That table supplies the V and J calls and clone size; D and trimming were determined from the DNA. The data show fewer than 350,000 clones, about 86% seen once. The source material was PBMCs or T cells enriched from blood (not recorded which). The chain combines TRBV27 with TRBJ1-5; 7 nucleotides line up with TRBD1. The source is a woman aged 40 to 49 with acute COVID-19. The CDR3 DNA is TGTGCCAGCAGTTCACCAGCCGTTGGACAGGCCCAGAGAGAGCCCCAGCATTTT. Translating it yields CASSSPAVGQAQREPQHF.